One and the same sample provided the 7 T cell receptor beta chains below, sequenced in a study of shared clonotypes between healthy human individuals (dated by TCRdb to 2018 to 2021). Library preparation employed the immunoSEQ multiplex PCR assay. TCRdb limited this immuneACCESS table to in-frame rearrangements with V and J called. A share of clones is missing; checked studies link under half to unresolved V genes, and the rest is unexplained. The sample profile shows 800,000 to 1,200,000 clones; around 82% of them were found once. The ten largest account for 0.4% to 0.55% of the sample. The sequenced material came from memory CD4+ T cells from PBMCs. Read against the paper, the sample's cell subset or site label means: CD45RA-negative fraction. These receptors all stem from a man between 18 and 29 years old in good health. Some clones in this sample may be carry-over from other donors' samples.

Concerning this clone itself: Other DNA sequences in the sample encode the same CDR3. The gene calls are TRBV5-1 and TRBJ1-1; 9 bases line up with TRBD1. The V and J ends lost 2 bases and 4 bases, in that order; junction bases with no gene match: 3. The V gene's germline CDR1 is SGHRS and CDR2 YFSETQ. This CDR3 comprises 14 residues. The CDR3 loop reads CASSLQGASTEAFF. DNA for the CDR3: TGCGCCAGCAGCTTACAGGGGGCAAGCACTGAAGCTTTCTTT.

The chain uses TRBV5-4 and TRBJ2-5, with 7 positions matching TRBD1. The tail of the sequence fits TRBJ2-7 better, so the J call may be wrong. CDR3 length equals 14 residues. Germline V gene data show CDR1 as SGHNT and CDR2 as YYREEE (reference sequence). CDR3 DNA: TGTGCCAGCAGTTCGAGCAGGGGGAGCAACGAGCAGTACTTC. It yields the protein CASSSSRGSNEQYF.

The chain carries TRBV7-9 and TRBJ2-5; TRBD1 is a possible D gene (5 bases). The CDR3 sequence is 15 residues long. Germline values: CDR1 SEHNR, CDR2 FQNEAQ (reference sequence). Trimming cost V 4 bases and J 5 bases, with 17 bases left between them. The CDR3 DNA sequence: TGTGCCAGCAGCTCCGACGGAAGGGCAGGGGAGACCCAGTACTTC. Its translation: CASSSDGRAGETQYF.

The chain carries TRBV6-5 and TRBJ2-7; D gene ambiguous. V was clipped by 6 bases and J by 0 bases, with 12 bases between them. Looked up from germline, CDR1 is MNHEY and CDR2 is SVGAGI. The length of the CDR3 is 14 residues. The CDR3 DNA reads as TGTGCCAGCAGCCCCCCCGGGCTCTCCTACGAGCAGTACTTC. Translating it yields CASSPPGLSYEQYF.

The chain is built from TRBV28 and TRBJ2-7, with TRBD2 matching over 13 bases. Germline CDR1 reads MDHEN; CDR2 reads SYDVKM. The V and J ends lost 8 bases and 0 bases, in that order; junction bases with no gene match: 13. The CDR3 is 18 amino acids. The CDR3 spells CASPSSTSGRLLSYEQYF. The CDR3 DNA reads TGTGCCAGCCCTTCCTCGACTAGCGGGAGGCTCCTCTCCTACGAGCAGTACTTC.

DNA of the CDR3: TGTGCCAGCACCAAGATAAATGAGCAGTTCTTC. Translated, it gives CASTKINEQFF. J is TRBJ2-1 and V is TRBV2, with D uncertain. The CDR3 covers 11 residues. Germline lookup yields CDR1 SNHLY and CDR2 FYNNEI. V was clipped by 7 bases and J by 7 bases, with 8 bases between them. Full variable domain (rest looked up from reference TRBV2 and TRBJ2-1): EPEVTQTPSHQVTQMGQEVILRCVPISNHLYFYWYRQILGQKVEFLVSFYNNEISEKSEIFDDQFSVERPDGSNFTLKIRSTKLEDSAMYFCASTKINEQFFGPGTRLTVL.

This clone was picked up a small number of times. CDR3 sequence reads: CASSFRGRDGSNQPQHF. The CDR3 nucleotides read TGTGCCAGTAGTTTCCGCGGGCGGGACGGTAGCAATCAGCCCCAGCATTTT. The genes are TRBV19 and TRBJ1-5; D may be TRBD1 (5 bases). Germline V CDR1 and CDR2: LNHDA, SQIVND (reference sequence). This CDR3 region has 17 residues. Trimming took 5 bases from V and 0 from J, leaving 17 bases between them.